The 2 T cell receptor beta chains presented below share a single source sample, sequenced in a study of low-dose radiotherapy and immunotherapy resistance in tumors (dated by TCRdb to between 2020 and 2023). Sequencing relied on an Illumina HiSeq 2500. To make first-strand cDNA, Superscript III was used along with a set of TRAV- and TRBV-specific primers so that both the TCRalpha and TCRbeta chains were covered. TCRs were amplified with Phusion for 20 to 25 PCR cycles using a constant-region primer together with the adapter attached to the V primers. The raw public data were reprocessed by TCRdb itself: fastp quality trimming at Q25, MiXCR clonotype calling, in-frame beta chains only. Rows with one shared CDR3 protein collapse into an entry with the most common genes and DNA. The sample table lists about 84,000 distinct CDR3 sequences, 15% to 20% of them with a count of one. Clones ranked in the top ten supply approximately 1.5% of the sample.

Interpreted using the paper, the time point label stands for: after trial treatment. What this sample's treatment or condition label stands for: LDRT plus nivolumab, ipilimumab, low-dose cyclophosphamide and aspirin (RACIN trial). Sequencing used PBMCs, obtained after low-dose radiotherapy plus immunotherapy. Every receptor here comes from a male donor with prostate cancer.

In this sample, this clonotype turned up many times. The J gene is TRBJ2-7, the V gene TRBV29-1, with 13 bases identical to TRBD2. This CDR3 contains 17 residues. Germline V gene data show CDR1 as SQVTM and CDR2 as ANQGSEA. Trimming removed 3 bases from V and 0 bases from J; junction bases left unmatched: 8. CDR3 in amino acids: CSVDGLAGARSSYEQYF. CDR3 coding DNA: TGCAGCGTTGATGGACTAGCGGGAGCACGTAGCTCCTACGAGCAGTACTTC.

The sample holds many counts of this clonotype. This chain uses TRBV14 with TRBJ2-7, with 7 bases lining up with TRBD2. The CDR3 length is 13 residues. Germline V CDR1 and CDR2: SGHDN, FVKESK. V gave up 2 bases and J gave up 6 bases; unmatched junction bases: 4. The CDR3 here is CASSQFGGGEQYF. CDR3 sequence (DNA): TGTGCCAGCAGCCAATTCGGCGGGGGCGAGCAGTACTTC.